What follows is one T cell receptor (beta chain) and its context. The sample belongs to a study of CD8 T cells in Susac syndrome. V lost 1 base to trimming and J lost 7 bases, with 8 bases between them. CDR3 length equals 12 residues. CDR1 SGHTS and CDR2 YDEGEE come from the germline V gene. Sequencing targeted TCR beta in blood CD8+ and CD4+ T cells. Controls were healthy donors (matched for age and sex). TEMRA cells were FACS-enriched, while CD8+ and CD4+ T cells were negatively isolated. Random hexamers served to reverse transcribe roughly 0.5 to 1 ug RNA. TCRdb re-derived calls from the immunoSEQ multiplex PCR reads in MiXCR, one entry per CDR3 protein. The sample shows approximately 120,000 distinct CDR3 sequences, less than 97% of them seen only once.

The source material was CD4+ T cells from PBMCs. J is TRBJ1-2 and V is TRBV5-8; no clear D gene. The TCR comes from a human donor in good health. The CDR3 spells CASSLYGIGYTF. Written as DNA, the CDR3 is TGTGCCAGCAGCTTGTATGGAATTGGCTACACCTTC.